This passage covers 20 T cell receptor beta chains from one sample sequenced in a study of shared clonotypes between healthy human individuals. TCRdb's copy holds only in-frame clones and misses some; the assay was immunoSEQ multiplex PCR. The sample holds 950,000 to 1,300,000 clones, more than 65% seen once. What was sequenced was memory CD4+ T cells sorted from blood. Indicated subset: CD45RA-negative fraction. The receptor set was obtained from a man between 18 and 29 years old in good health.

The J gene is TRBJ2-3, the V gene TRBV11-2; TRBD2 matches at 12 bases. Germline CDR1 and CDR2: SGHAT and FQNNGV. This CDR3 spans 17 amino acids. V was pared by 0 bases and J by 4 bases, with 5 bases of the junction left unmatched. The CDR3 DNA reads TGTGCCAGCAGCTTAGATGCTAGCGGGAGGGCAGCAGATACGCAGTATTTT. Encoded protein: CASSLDASGRAADTQYF.

This chain uses TRBV2 with TRBJ2-2; D is perhaps TRBD1 (7 bases). Per germline, CDR1 SNHLY and CDR2 FYNNEI. The CDR3 is 13 amino acids. Trimming removed 10 bases at V and 4 bases at J, with 13 bases between. This CDR3 is CAITGEVTGELFF. The DNA for the CDR3 is TGTGCCATCACAGGGGAGGTCACCGGGGAGCTGTTTTTT. The full variable domain, rest sourced from reference TRBV2 and TRBJ2-2, is EPEVTQTPSHQVTQMGQEVILRCVPISNHLYFYWYRQILGQKVEFLVSFYNNEISEKSEIFDDQFSVERPDGSNFTLKIRSTKLEDSAMYFCAITGEVTGELFFGEGSRLTVL.

With respect to this clone: This CDR3 is also generated by other DNA sequences in the sample. The V call is TRBV7-9, the J call TRBJ2-2, with D uncertain. The CDR3 spans 15 residues. The V and J ends lost 3 bases and 2 bases respectively, with 10 bases between them. The germline V gene encodes CDR1 SEHNR and CDR2 FQNEAQ (reference sequence). The CDR3 sequence is CASSLGLINTGELFF. CDR3 nucleotides: TGTGCCAGCAGCTTGGGGTTAATAAACACCGGGGAGCTGTTTTTT.

J is TRBJ2-1 and V is TRBV4-1; 9 bases match TRBD1. Germline CDR1 and CDR2: MGHRA and YSYEKL. The CDR3 spans 17 residues. V gave up 3 bases and J gave up 3 bases; unmatched junction bases: 9. The CDR3 sequence is CASSHQFRDRDYNEQFF. The CDR3 bases are TGCGCCAGCAGCCATCAATTTAGGGACAGGGACTACAATGAGCAGTTCTTC.

A remark on this clone: The sample holds other DNA sequences that translate to the same CDR3. V is TRBV6-5 and J is TRBJ2-3, with D possibly TRBD2 on 7 matching bases. The length of the CDR3 is 15 residues. V lost 2 bases and J 2 bases, leaving 11 bases between the germline ends. Germline values: CDR1 MNHEY, CDR2 SVGAGI. CDR3 nucleotides: TGTGCCAGCAGTTACGGTGGGGGGGCCACAGATACGCAGTATTTT. Protein sequence: CASSYGGGATDTQYF.

A single count supports this clone. V and J are TRBV7-9 and TRBJ1-2, with 7 positions matching TRBD1. The germline V gene encodes CDR1 SEHNR and CDR2 FQNEAQ (reference sequence). The CDR3 is made up of 14 amino acids. V dropped 4 bases and J dropped 6; count of bases not matched to a gene: 8. CDR3 loop: CASSSEGDRNGYTF. The CDR3 bases are TGTGCCAGCAGCTCAGAAGGGGACAGAAATGGCTACACCTTC.

The chain has TRBV7-8 and TRBJ2-3, with a weak D call TRBD1 (5 bases). CDR3 length: 15 residues. The germline V gene has CDR1 SGHVS and CDR2 FQNEAQ. Between the trimmed V and J ends, which lost 3 bases and 2 bases, there was a span of 12 bases. The CDR3 DNA reads as TGTGCCAGCAGCTTCAGGGCGCCGAACACAGATACGCAGTATTTT. Residues: CASSFRAPNTDTQYF. The whole variable domain, remainder taken from reference TRBV7-8 and TRBJ2-3, is GAGVSQSPRYKVAKRGQDVALRCDPISGHVSLFWYQQALGQGPEFLTYFQNEAQLDKSGLPSDRFFAERPEGSVSTLKIQRTQQEDSAVYLCASSFRAPNTDTQYFGPGTRLTVL.

V usage is TRBV19 and J usage is TRBJ1-5; 12 bases match TRBD1. Losses at the gene ends were 10 bases for V and 7 bases for J; bases not matched to a gene: 17. Germline V gives CDR1 LNHDA, CDR2 SQIVND (reference sequence). The CDR3 extends over 17 amino acids. CDR3 region: CATSGPGTGGSTQPQHF. The CDR3 DNA sequence: TGTGCCACCTCCGGACCCGGGACAGGGGGCTCAACGCAGCCCCAGCATTTT. The variable domain in full, completed from reference TRBV19 and TRBJ1-5, reads DGGITQSPKYLFRKEGQNVTLSCEQNLNHDAMYWYRQDPGQGLRLIYYSQIVNDFQKGDIAEGYSVSREKKESFPLTVTSAQKNPTAFYLCATSGPGTGGSTQPQHFGDGTRLSIL.

This clone appeared a few times. The V call is TRBV10-3, the J call TRBJ1-5; TRBD1 matches at 9 bases. J lost 4 bases, V lost 9 bases, and 4 bases had no gene match. This CDR3 has 13 amino acids. Germline CDR1 is ENHRY and CDR2 is SYGVKD. CDR3 DNA sequence: TGTGCCATTGGACAGGGGAGAAATCAGCCCCAGCATTTT. It codes for CAIGQGRNQPQHF.

This clone has just one count. The gene calls are TRBV11-2 and TRBJ2-3, with 9 bases fitting TRBD1. This CDR3 spans 16 amino acids. J lost 4 bases, V lost 5 bases, and 10 bases had no gene match. In germline, CDR1 is SGHAT, CDR2 FQNNGV. The CDR3 DNA follows: TGTGCCAGCAGCCTAGGGGACAGGGCATCTCCAGATACGCAGTATTTT. Translation gives CASSLGDRASPDTQYF.

J is TRBJ2-5 and V is TRBV7-3; TRBD2 matches 8 bases. The CDR3 loop spans 16 amino acids. V shed 1 base, J shed 0 bases, and the junction held 4 bases outside the gene matches. Germline V gives CDR1 SGHTA, CDR2 FQGTGA. Here the CDR3 reads CASSLNSGDYQETQYF. CDR3 bases: TGTGCCAGCAGCTTAAATAGCGGGGACTACCAAGAGACCCAGTACTTC.

V gene TRBV2 combines with J gene TRBJ1-6; D gene uncertain. Germline CDR1 and CDR2: SNHLY and FYNNEI. The CDR3 runs to 12 residues. Trimming stripped 5 bases from V and 9 bases from J, with 8 bases between. This CDR3 reads CASSPRLSPLHF. The CDR3 nucleotides are TGTGCCAGCAGTCCCCGTCTTTCACCCCTCCACTTT. Filled out from reference TRBV2 and TRBJ1-6, the complete variable domain reads EPEVTQTPSHQVTQMGQEVILRCVPISNHLYFYWYRQILGQKVEFLVSFYNNEISEKSEIFDDQFSVERPDGSNFTLKIRSTKLEDSAMYFCASSPRLSPLHFGNGTRLTVT.

This clone was picked up many times. Other DNA variants within this sample encode the same CDR3. This chain connects TRBV4-3 to TRBJ2-1; 10 bases line up with TRBD2. This CDR3 is 15 amino acids long. Trimming at V came to 5 bases and at J to 3 bases, leaving 4 bases not matched to a gene. Germline V gene lookup returns CDR1 LGHNA and CDR2 YSLEER. The CDR3 nucleotides are TGCGCCAGCAGCTATGGACTAGCGGTCTACAATGAGCAGTTCTTC. Protein sequence: CASSYGLAVYNEQFF.

The rearrangement uses TRBV5-8 and TRBJ1-4; D is uncertain. CDR1 and CDR2 (germline): SGHTS, YDEGEE. V lost 1 base, J lost 7 bases, and 17 bases lay in between. The CDR3 is 16 residues long. The CDR3 sequence: CASSLLGSSSSEKLFF. The CDR3 nucleotides are TGTGCCAGCAGCTTGCTGGGAAGCTCATCGAGTGAAAAACTGTTTTTT.

As to this clone: One base separates it from a far larger clone, so it is likely a read error. This chain uses TRBV11-2 with TRBJ1-6; no clear D. CDR1 SGHAT and CDR2 FQNNGV come from the germline V gene. The CDR3 has 15 amino acids. V was clipped by 0 bases and J by 13 bases, with 16 bases between them. DNA for the CDR3: TGTGCCAGCAGCTTAGAAGTAAGGAGGACCAAGCCCCTCCACTTT. Translated, it gives CASSLEVRRTKPLHF.

This clone was found a few times. DNA of the CDR3: TGTGCCAGCAGCTTTACAGGCACCGAAGCTTTCTTT. It encodes CASSFTGTEAFF. This chain links TRBV7-8 with TRBJ1-1; tentative D call: TRBD1 (5 bases). Trimming removed 3 bases from V and 8 bases from J, with 10 bases in between. The CDR3 spans 12 residues. CDR1 SGHVS and CDR2 FQNEAQ come from the germline V gene.

The genes are TRBV4-1 and TRBJ2-7; the D is unclear. Looked up from germline, CDR1 is MGHRA and CDR2 is YSYEKL. This CDR3 is built from 14 residues. V dropped 1 base and J dropped 3 bases, with 10 bases sitting between them. This chain's CDR3 is CASSQVLSGYEQYF. CDR3 nucleotides: TGCGCCAGCAGCCAAGTTCTGAGTGGCTACGAGCAGTACTTC.

This clone showed up just once. The chain uses TRBV7-6 and TRBJ2-7; TRBD1 matches at 8 bases. The CDR3 extends over 17 amino acids. Germline CDR1 and CDR2: SGHVS and FNYEAQ. J lost 3 bases, V lost 3 bases, and 13 bases had no gene match. CDR3 DNA sequence: TGTGCCAGCAGCTTCGTCGGACAGGGACAAATAAACTACGAGCAGTACTTC. Its translation is CASSFVGQGQINYEQYF.

This chain connects TRBV6-1 to TRBJ2-7; TRBD2 might be the D (5 bases). This CDR3 spans 13 amino acids. Trimming cost V 6 bases and J 3 bases, with 12 bases left between them. Germline lookup yields CDR1 MNHNS and CDR2 SASEGT. The CDR3 DNA reads as TGTGCCAGCAGGCAGGACTCAGACTACGAGCAGTACTTC. Translation gives CASRQDSDYEQYF.

The CDR3 region is CASSLQTPPIEQYF. The DNA of the CDR3 is TGTGCCAGCTCTCTACAGACCCCACCTATAGAGCAGTACTTC. This sequence joins TRBV18 and TRBJ2-7, with unresolved D. The CDR3 loop spans 14 amino acids. Deletions cut 6 bases from V and 7 bases from J, with 19 bases between. Germline V gene data show CDR1 as KGHSH and CDR2 as LQKENI.